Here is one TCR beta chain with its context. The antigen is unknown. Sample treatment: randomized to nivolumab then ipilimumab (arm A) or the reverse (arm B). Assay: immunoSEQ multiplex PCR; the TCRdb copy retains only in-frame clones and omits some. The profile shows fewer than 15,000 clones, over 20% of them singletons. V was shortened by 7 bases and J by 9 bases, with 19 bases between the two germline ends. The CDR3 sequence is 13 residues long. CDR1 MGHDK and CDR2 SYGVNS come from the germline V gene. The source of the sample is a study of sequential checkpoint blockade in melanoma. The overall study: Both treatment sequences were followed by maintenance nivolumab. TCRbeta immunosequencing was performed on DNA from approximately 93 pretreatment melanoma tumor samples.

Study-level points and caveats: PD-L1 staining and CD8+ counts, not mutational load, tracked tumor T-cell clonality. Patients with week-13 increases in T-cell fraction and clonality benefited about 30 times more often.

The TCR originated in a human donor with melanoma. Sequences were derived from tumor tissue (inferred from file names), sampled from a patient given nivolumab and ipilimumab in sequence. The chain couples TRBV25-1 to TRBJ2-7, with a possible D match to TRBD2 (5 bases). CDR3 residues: CASTLGGLRGQYF. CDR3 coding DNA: TGTGCCAGCACCCTCGGCGGCCTCCGGGGGCAGTACTTC.